This T cell receptor beta chain appears in the sequencing data of a study of blood T cell repertoires in COVID-19. Whole-study context: From the United States, Italy and Spain came samples of acute and convalescent COVID-19. T cells, B-cell-depleted T cells, or PBMCs provided the cDNA or gDNA that served as material.

The CDR3 totals 18 residues. Losses at the gene ends were 0 bases for V and 5 bases for J; bases not matched to a gene: 9. How the authors handled the data: Counts of nucleated cells, estimated from reference gene primer amplification, were obtained. Assay used: immunoSEQ multiplex PCR; TCRdb lists only in-frame clones, some missing. That table supplies the V and J calls and clone size; D and trimming were determined from the DNA. Here the sample spans 150,000 to 200,000 clones, about 85% being singletons. The sample comprised peripheral blood. This sequence joins TRBV23-1 and TRBJ1-6, with 8 bases lining up with TRBD1. TRBV23-1 is an open reading frame, and its role is uncertain. This TCR came from a woman over 75 with acute or convalescent COVID-19. The CDR3 here is CASSQSRSDRDDNSPLHF. CDR3 nucleotides: TGCGCCAGCAGTCAATCGAGGTCGGACAGGGATGATAATTCACCCCTCCACTTT.